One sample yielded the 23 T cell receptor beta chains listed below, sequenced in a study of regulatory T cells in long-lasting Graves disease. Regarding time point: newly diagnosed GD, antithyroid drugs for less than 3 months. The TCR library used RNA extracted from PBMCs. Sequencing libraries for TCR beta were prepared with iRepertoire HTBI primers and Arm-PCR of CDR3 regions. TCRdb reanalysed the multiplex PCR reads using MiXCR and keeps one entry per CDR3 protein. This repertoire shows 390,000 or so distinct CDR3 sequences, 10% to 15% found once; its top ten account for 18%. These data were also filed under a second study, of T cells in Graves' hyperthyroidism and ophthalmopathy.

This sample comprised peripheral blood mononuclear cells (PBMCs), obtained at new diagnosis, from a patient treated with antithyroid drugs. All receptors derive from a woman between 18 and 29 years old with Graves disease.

The CDR3 nucleotides are TGTGCCAGCAGCCACCGCAGGGGCCGGGAGACCCAGTACTTC. It yields the protein CASSHRRGRETQYF. The chain uses TRBV11-2 and TRBJ2-5; tentative D call: TRBD1 (6 bases). This CDR3 is 14 amino acids long. V lost 5 bases and J lost 5, with 15 bases in between. Germline lookup yields CDR1 SGHAT and CDR2 FQNNGV.

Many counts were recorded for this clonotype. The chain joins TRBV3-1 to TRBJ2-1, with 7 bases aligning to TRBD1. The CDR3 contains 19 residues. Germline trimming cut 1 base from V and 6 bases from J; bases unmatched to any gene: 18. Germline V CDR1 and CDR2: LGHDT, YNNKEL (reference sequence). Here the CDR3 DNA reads TGTGCCAGCAGCCAAGGGAACGGACAGGTTTATCATTTTGGCAATGAGCAGTTCTTC. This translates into CASSQGNGQVYHFGNEQFF.

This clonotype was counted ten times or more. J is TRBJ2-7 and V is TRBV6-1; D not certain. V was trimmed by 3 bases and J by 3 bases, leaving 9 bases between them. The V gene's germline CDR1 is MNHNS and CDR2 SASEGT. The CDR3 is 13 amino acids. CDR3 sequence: CASSDAPLYEQYV. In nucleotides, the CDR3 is TGTGCCAGCAGTGATGCTCCGCTCTACGAGCAGTACGTC.

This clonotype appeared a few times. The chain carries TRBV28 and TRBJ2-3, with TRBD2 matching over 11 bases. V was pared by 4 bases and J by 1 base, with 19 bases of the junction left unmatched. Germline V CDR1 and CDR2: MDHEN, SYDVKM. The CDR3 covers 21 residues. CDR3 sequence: CASSSLIKLAGATLGTDTQYF. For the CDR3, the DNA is TGTGCCAGCAGTTCCTTAATAAAACTAGCGGGAGCCACTCTTGGCACAGATACGCAGTATTTT.

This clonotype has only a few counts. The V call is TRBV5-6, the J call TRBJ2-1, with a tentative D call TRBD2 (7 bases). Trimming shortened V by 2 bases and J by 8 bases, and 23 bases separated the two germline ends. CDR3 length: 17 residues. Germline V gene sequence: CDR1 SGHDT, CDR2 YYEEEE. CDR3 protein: CASSFNPGRGSADEQFF. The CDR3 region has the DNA TGTGCCAGCAGCTTTAATCCGGGGAGGGGGTCCGCGGATGAGCAGTTCTTC.

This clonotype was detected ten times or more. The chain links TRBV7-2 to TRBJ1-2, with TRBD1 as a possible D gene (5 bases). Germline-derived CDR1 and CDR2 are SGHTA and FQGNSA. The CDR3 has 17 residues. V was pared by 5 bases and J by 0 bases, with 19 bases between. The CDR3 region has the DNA TGTGCCAGCAGCCCTCAACTCCTCGGGACTTCTAACTATGGCTACACCTTC. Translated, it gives CASSPQLLGTSNYGYTF.

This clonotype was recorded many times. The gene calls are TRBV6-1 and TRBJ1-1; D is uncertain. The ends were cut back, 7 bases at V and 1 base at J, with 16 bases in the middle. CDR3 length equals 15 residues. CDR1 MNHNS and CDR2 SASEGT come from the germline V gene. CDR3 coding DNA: TGTGCCAGCAAACGTTTTAATCTGAGGAACACTGAAGCTTTCTTT. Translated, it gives CASKRFNLRNTEAFF.

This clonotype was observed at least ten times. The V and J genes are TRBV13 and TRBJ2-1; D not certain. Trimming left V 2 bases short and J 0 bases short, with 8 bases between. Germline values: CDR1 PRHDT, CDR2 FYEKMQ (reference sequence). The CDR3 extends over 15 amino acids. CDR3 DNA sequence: TGTGCCAGCAGCTTATTACCGGCCTCCTACAATGAGCAGTTCTTC. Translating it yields CASSLLPASYNEQFF.

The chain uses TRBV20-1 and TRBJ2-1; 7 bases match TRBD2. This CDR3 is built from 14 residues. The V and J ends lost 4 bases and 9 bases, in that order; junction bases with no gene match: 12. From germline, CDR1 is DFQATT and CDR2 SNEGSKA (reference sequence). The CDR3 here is CSATWGGRGSEQFF. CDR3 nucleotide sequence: TGCAGTGCTACCTGGGGCGGGAGAGGTAGTGAGCAGTTCTTC.

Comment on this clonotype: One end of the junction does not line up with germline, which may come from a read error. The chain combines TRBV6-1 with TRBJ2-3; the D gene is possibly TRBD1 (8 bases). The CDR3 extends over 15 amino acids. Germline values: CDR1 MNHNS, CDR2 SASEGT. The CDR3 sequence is CASSKAGQGTDTQYF. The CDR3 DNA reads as TGTGCCAGCAGTAAAGCGGGACAGGGCACAGATACGCAGTATTTT.

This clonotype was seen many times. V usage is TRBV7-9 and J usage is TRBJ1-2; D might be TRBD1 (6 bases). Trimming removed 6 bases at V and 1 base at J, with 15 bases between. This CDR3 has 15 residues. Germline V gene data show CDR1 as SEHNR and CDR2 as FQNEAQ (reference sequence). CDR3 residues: CASRRGAGSNYGYTF. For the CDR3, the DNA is TGTGCCAGCAGGAGGGGGGCAGGGAGTAACTATGGCTACACCTTC.

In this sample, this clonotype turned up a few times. This CDR3 is CASSYAASSGEQYV. In DNA form, the CDR3 reads TGTGCCAGCAGTTATGCGGCTAGCTCAGGCGAGCAGTACGTC. The V call is TRBV6-5, the J call TRBJ2-7; TRBD2 is a possible D gene (5 bases). This CDR3 has 14 residues. V was shortened by 3 bases and J by 6 bases, with 15 bases between the two germline ends. Germline loops: CDR1 MNHEY, CDR2 SVGAGI.

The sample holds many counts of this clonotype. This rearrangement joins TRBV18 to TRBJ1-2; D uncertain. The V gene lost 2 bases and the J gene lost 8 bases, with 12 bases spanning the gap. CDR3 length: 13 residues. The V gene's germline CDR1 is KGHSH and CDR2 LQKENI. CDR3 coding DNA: TGTGCCAGCTCACCAACGAGGGCCCGGGGCTACACCTTC. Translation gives CASSPTRARGYTF.

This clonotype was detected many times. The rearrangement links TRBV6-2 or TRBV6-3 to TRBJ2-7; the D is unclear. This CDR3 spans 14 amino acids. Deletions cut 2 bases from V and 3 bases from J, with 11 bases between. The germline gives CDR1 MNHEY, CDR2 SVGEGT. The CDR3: CASSYELGGYEQYF. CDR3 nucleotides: TGTGCCAGCAGTTACGAATTGGGTGGCTACGAGCAGTACTTC.

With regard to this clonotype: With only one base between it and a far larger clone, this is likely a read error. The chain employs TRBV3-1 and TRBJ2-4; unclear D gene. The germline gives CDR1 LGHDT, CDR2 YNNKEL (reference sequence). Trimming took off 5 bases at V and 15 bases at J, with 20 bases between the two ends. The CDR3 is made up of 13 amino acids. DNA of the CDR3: TGTGCCAGCAGCGCCCTCGCGCCCCAGACCCCGTACTTC. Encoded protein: CASSALAPQTPYF.

The CDR3 region is CASRHQGSYEQYF. Here the CDR3 DNA reads TGTGCCAGCAGACATCAGGGTTCCTACGAGCAGTACTTC. J is TRBJ2-7 and V is TRBV28; weak D call: TRBD1 (5 bases). Germline CDR1 is MDHEN and CDR2 is SYDVKM. With 6 bases removed from V and 1 base from J, the gap between germline ends came to 10 bases. CDR3 length: 13 amino acids.

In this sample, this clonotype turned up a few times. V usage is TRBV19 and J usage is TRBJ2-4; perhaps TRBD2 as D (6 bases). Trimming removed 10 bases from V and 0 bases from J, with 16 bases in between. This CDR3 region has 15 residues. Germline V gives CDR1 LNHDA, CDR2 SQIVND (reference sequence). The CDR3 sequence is CATGTVGLAKNIQYF. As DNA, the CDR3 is TGTGCCACCGGGACTGTCGGATTAGCCAAAAACATTCAGTACTTC.

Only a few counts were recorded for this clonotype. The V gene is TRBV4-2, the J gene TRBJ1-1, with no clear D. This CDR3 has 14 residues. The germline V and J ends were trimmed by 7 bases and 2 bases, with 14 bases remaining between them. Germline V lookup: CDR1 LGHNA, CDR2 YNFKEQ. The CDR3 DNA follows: TGTGCCAGCACCCGGGCAGCCTCAAACACTGAAGCTTTCTTT. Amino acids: CASTRAASNTEAFF.

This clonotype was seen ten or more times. The CDR3 region is CASSFERAWTEAFF. Here the CDR3 DNA reads TGTGCCAGCAGTTTCGAGAGGGCTTGGACTGAAGCTTTCTTT. The genes are TRBV12-3 or TRBV12-4 and TRBJ1-1; unclear D gene. Deletions cut 3 bases from V and 5 bases from J, with 13 bases between. This CDR3 has 14 amino acids.

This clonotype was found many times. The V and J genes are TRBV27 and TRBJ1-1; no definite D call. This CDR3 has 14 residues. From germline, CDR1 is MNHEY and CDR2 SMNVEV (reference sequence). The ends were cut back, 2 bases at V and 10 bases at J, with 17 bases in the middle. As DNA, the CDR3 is TGTGCCAGCAGTTTAAAGGAGGCCCCTTGGGCAGCTTTCTTT. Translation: CASSLKEAPWAAFF.

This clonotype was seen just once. The CDR3 region has the DNA TGTGCCACCAGCAGGAGACAGGGAAATTCACCCCTCCACTTT. This sequence encodes CATSRRQGNSPLHF. The chain recombines TRBV15 with TRBJ1-6; 7 bases are a match to TRBD1. V was pared by 3 bases and J by 7 bases, with 3 bases of the junction left unmatched. This CDR3 comprises 14 residues. The germline CDR1 and CDR2 sequences are LNHNV and YYDKDF (reference sequence).

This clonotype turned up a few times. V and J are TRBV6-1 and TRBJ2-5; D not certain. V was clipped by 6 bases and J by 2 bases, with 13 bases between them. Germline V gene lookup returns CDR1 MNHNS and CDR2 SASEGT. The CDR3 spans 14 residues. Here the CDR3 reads CASSDWDLQETQYF. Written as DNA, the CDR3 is TGTGCCAGCAGCGACTGGGATCTACAAGAGACCCAGTACTTC.

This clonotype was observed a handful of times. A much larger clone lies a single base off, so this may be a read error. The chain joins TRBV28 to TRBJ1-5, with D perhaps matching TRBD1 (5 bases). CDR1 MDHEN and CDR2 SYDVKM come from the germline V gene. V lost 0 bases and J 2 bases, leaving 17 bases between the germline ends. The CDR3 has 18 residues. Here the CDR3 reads CASSLWDGGTLRNQPQHF. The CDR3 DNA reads TGTGCCAGCAGTTTATGGGACGGGGGAACTTTACGCAATCAGCCCCAGCATTTT.